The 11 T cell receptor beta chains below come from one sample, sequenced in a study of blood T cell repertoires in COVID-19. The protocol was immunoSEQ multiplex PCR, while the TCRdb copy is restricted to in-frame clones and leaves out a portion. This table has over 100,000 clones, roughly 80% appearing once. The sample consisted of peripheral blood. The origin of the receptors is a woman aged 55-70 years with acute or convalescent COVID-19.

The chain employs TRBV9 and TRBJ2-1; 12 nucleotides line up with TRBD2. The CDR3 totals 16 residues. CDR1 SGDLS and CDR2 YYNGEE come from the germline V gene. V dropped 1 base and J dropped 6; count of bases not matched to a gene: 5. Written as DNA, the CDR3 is TGTGCCAGCAGCGTACCGCTAGCGGGGGGGACCAATGAGCAGTTCTTC. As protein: CASSVPLAGGTNEQFF.

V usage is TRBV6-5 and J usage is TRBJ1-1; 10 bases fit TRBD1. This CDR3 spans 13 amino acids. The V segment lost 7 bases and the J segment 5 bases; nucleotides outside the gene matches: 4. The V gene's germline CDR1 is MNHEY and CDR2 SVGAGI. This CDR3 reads CASTGTGETEAFF. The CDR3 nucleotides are TGTGCCAGCACAGGGACAGGGGAAACTGAAGCTTTCTTT.

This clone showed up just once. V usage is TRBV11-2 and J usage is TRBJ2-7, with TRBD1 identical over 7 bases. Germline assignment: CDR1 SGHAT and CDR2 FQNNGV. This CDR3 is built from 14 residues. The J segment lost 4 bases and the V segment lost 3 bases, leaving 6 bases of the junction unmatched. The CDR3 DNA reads TGTGCCAGCAGCTTTTCCGGGACAGAGTACGAGCAGTACGTC. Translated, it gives CASSFSGTEYEQYV.

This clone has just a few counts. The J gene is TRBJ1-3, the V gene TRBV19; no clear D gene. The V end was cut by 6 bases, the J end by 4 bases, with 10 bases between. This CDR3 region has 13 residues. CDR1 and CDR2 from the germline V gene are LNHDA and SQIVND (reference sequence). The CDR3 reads CASRQPLGNTIYF. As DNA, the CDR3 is TGTGCCAGTAGACAGCCTCTGGGAAACACCATATATTTT.

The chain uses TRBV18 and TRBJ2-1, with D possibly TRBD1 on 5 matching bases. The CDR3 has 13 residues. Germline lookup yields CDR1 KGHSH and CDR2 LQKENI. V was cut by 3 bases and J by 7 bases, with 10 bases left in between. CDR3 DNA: TGTGCCAGCTCACCTAGGGGATTGAATGAGCAGTTCTTC. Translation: CASSPRGLNEQFF.

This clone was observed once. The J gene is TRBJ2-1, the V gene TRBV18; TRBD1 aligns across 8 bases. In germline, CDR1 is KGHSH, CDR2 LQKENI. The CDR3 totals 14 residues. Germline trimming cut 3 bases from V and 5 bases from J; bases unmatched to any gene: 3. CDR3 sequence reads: CASSPDRVNNEQFF. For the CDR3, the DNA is TGTGCCAGCTCACCGGACAGGGTCAACAATGAGCAGTTCTTC.

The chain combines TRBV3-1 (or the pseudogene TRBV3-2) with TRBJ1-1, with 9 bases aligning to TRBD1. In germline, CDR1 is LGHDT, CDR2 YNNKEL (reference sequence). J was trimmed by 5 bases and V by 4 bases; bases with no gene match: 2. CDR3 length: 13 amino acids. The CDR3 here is CASSPDRGTEAFF. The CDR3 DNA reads TGTGCCAGCAGCCCCGACAGGGGGACTGAAGCTTTCTTT.

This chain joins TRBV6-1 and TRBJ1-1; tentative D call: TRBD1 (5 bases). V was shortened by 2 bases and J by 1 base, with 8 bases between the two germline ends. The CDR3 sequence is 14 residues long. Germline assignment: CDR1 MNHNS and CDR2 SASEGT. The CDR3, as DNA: TGTGCCAGCAGTGAAAAGGGGCCGAACACTGAAGCTTTCTTT. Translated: CASSEKGPNTEAFF.

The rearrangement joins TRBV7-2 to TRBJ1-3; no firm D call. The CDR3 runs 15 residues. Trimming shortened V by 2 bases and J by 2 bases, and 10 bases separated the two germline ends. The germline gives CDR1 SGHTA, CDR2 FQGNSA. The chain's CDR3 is CASSLSRNTGNTIYF. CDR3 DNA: TGTGCCAGCAGCTTATCACGAAACACTGGAAACACCATATATTTT. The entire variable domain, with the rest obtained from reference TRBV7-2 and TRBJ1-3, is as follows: GAGVSQSPSNKVTEKGKDVELRCDPISGHTALYWYRQSLGQGLEFLIYFQGNSAPDKSGLPSDRFSAERTGGSVSTLTIQRTQQEDSAVYLCASSLSRNTGNTIYFGEGSWLTVV.

Written as DNA, the CDR3 is TGTGCCAGCAGCGTAGACGGGGGTTCTGGAAACACCATATATTTT. It is translated as CASSVDGGSGNTIYF. The chain recombines TRBV9 with TRBJ1-3; tentatively, D is TRBD1 (5 bases). Germline V lookup: CDR1 SGDLS, CDR2 YYNGEE. The V end lost 0 bases, the J end lost 1 base, and 8 bases lay between the germline ends. The CDR3 totals 15 residues.

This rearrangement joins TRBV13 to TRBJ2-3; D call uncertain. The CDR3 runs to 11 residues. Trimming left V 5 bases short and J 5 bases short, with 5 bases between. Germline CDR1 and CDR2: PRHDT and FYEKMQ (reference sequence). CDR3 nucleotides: TGTGCCAGCAGCCCGGGAGATACGCAGTATTTT. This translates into CASSPGDTQYF.